Listed below are T cell receptor beta chains from one sample, sequenced in a study of CD8 T cells in ankylosing spondylitis. Each CDR3 protein gets one entry after TCRdb re-called the 5' RACE reads with MiXCR. The profile shows more than 150,000 distinct CDR3 sequences, about 20% of them singletons. Sample: blood, either unsorted or a sorted T cell fraction (not recorded which). The receptors shown here come from a male donor aged 10-29 years with ankylosing spondylitis or in good health (not recorded which). Both conserved end residues are part of each CDR3. D genes are given only for firm matches. The listing skips clone size in some rows; elsewhere it reads once, few, many or a size class.

j_call d_call clone_size v_call cdr3_nt cdr3_aa
TRBJ2-7 TRBD1 many TRBV15 TGTGCCACCGCCCCGGGACAGGGTCTGGACGAGCAGTACTTC CATAPGQGLDEQYF
TRBJ2-1 . many TRBV12-3/TRBV12-4 TGTGCCAGCAGTCCCCGACTAGATAGCGATGAGCAGTTCTTC CASSPRLDSDEQFF
TRBJ1-3 . many TRBV20-1 TGCAGTGCTAGGAGGGCAGGGGTTAACTCTGGAAACACCATATATTTT CSARRAGVNSGNTIYF
TRBJ2-1 TRBD2 many TRBV20-1 TGCAGTGCTCAGAAAGGGACTAGCGGGAGGGCCAATGAGCAGTTCTTC CSAQKGTSGRANEQFF
TRBJ2-1 . many TRBV20-1 TGCAGTGCTAGGTGGGCTAGAGTTCACAATGAGCAGTTCTTC CSARWARVHNEQFF
TRBJ1-2 . few TRBV18 TGTGCCAGCTCACCGCCGTTTGGGGGGATGGGCTACACCTTC CASSPPFGGMGYTF
TRBJ1-2 . many TRBV20-1 TGCAGTGCCCCGAGGGGGGGTAGTGGCTACACCTTC CSAPRGGSGYTF
TRBJ2-3 TRBD2 . TRBV20-1 TGCAGTGCTTCAGCGAACCCGGGACTAGCGGGAGTGCGCACAGATACGCAGTATTTT CSASANPGLAGVRTDTQYF
TRBJ2-1 TRBD2 many TRBV11-2 TGTGCCAGCAGCTCCCTACTAGCGGGAATGAATGAGCAGTTCTTC CASSSLLAGMNEQFF
TRBJ2-1 TRBD1 many TRBV12-3/TRBV12-4 TGTGCCAGCAGTCCCCCCGGACAGGGGGCCTATGAGCAGTTCTTC CASSPPGQGAYEQFF
TRBJ2-2 . many TRBV12-3/TRBV12-4 TGTGCCAGCAGTTTGCAGATTCTCGGGGAGCTGTTTTTT CASSLQILGELFF
TRBJ1-4 . many TRBV27 TGTGCCAGCGGGCGACACGAACCCAATGAAAAACTGTTTTTT CASGRHEPNEKLFF
TRBJ2-1 TRBD2 . TRBV19 TGTGCCAGTAGTATGGGACTAGCGGGAGGCTCTCAGTTCTTC CASSMGLAGGSQFF
TRBJ1-2 . many TRBV5-6 TGTGCCAGCAGCCTGACAGTGGGGGGCTACACCTTC CASSLTVGGYTF
TRBJ2-5 TRBD2 many TRBV10-3 TGTGCCATCAGTGAACCTGGACTAGCGGGAGGGCCGGGTGAGACCCAGTACTTC CAISEPGLAGGPGETQYF
TRBJ2-5 . many TRBV11-2 TGTGCCAGCAGCTTAGATCGAGGGACCCAGTACTTC CASSLDRGTQYF